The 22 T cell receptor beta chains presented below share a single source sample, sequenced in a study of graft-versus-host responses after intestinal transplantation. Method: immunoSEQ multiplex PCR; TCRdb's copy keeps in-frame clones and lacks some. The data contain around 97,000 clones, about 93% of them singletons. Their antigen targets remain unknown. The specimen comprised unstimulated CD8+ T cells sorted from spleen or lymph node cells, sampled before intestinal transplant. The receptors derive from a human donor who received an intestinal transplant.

The CDR3 coding sequence is TGTGCCAGCAGGCCAGGGTATGCGGACACATTCTCTCCTACGAAGGAGCAGTACTTC. This encodes CASRPGYADTFSPTKEQYF. The rearrangement joins TRBV11-1 to TRBJ2-5; tentative D call: TRBD1 (5 bases). V dropped 6 bases and J dropped 11 bases, with 37 bases sitting between them. In germline, CDR1 is SGHAT, CDR2 FQDESV (reference sequence). The CDR3 has 19 amino acids.

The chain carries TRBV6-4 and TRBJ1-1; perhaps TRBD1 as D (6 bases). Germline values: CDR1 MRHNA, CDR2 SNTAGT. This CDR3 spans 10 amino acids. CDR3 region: CAGGGRKTFF. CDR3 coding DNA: TGTGCGGGAGGGGGAAGGAAAACTTTCTTT.

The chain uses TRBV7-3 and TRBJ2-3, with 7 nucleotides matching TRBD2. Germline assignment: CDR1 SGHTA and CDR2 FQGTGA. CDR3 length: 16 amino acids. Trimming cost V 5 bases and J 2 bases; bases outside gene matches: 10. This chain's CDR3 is CASSKWGGVVTDTQYF. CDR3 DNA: TGTGCCAGCAGCAAATGGGGGGGAGTCGTCACAGATACGCAGTATTTT.

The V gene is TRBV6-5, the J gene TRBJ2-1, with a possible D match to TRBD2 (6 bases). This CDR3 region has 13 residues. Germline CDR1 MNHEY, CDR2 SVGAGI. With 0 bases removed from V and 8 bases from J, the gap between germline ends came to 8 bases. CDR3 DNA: TGTGCCAGCAGTTACTCGGAGGGCGATGAGCAGTTCTTC. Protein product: CASSYSEGDEQFF.

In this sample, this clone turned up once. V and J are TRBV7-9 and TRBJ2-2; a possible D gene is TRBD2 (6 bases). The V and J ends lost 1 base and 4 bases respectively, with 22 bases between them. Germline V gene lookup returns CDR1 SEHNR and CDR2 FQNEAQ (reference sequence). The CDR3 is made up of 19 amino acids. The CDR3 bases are TGTGCCAGCAGCTTAGTAGCCGAGTTCGGAGGGGCTGCCACCGGGGAGCTGTTTTTT. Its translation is CASSLVAEFGGAATGELFF.

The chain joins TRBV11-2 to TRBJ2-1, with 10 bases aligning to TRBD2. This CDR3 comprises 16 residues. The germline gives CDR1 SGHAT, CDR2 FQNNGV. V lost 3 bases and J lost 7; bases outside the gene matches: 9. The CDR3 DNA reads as TGTGCCAGCAGCTTCACCGGGACTAGCGATCAGAATGAGCAGTTCTTC. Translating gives CASSFTGTSDQNEQFF.

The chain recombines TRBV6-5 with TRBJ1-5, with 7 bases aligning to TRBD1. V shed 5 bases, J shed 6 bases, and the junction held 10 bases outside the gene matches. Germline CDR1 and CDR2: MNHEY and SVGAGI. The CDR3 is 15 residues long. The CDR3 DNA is TGTGCCAGCAGTACCTCCCGGACAGGCGGTCAGCCCCAGCATTTT. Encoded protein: CASSTSRTGGQPQHF.

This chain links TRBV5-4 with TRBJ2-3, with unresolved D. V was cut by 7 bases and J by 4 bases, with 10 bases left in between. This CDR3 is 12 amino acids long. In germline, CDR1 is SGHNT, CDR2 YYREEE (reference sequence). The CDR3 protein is CASGSGSDTQYF. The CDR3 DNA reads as TGTGCCAGCGGGTCCGGTTCAGATACGCAGTATTTT.

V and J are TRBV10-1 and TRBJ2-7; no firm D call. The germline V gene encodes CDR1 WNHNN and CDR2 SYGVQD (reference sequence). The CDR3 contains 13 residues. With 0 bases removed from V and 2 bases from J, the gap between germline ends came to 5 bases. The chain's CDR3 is CASSESGAYEQYF. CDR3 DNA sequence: TGCGCCAGCAGTGAGTCGGGCGCCTACGAGCAGTACTTC.

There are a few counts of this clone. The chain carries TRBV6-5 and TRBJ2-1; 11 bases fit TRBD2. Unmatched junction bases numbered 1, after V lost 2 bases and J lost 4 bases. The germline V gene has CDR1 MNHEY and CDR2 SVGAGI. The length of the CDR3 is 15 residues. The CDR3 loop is CASSYGTSGYNEQFF. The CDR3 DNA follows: TGTGCCAGCAGTTACGGGACTAGCGGATACAATGAGCAGTTCTTC.

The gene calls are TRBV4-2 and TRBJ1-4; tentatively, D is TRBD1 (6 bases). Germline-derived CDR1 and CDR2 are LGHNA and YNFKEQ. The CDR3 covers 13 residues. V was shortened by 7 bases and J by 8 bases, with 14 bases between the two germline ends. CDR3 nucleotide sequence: TGTGCCAGCACCAGGGCAGGGGTGGAAAAACTGTTTTTT. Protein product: CASTRAGVEKLFF.

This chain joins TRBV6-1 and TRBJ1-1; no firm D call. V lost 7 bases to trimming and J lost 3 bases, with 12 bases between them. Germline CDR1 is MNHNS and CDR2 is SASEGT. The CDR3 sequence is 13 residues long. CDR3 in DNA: TGTGCCAGCAAAGGCCGGCGGGACACTGAAGCTTTCTTT. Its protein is CASKGRRDTEAFF.

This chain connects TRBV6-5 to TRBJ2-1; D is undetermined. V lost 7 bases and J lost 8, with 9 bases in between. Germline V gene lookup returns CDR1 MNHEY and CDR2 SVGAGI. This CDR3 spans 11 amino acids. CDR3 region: CASTDFYEQFF. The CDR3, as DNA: TGTGCCAGCACCGACTTCTATGAGCAGTTCTTC.

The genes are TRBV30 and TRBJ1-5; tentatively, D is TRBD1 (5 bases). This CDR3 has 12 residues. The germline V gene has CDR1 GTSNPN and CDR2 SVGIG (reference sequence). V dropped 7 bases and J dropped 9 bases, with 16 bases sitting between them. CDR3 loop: CASWGELRPQHF. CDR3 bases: TGTGCCTCTTGGGGGGAATTACGGCCCCAGCATTTT.

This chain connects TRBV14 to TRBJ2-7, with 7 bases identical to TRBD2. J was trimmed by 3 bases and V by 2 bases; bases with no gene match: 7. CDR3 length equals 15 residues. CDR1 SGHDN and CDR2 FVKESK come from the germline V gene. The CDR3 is CASSQIRDYFYEQYF. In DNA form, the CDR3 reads TGTGCCAGCAGCCAAATTCGGGACTATTTCTACGAGCAGTACTTC.

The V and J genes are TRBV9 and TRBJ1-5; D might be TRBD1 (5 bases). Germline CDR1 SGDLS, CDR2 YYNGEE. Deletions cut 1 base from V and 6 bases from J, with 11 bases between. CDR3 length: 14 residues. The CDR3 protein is CASSVSGLGQPQHF. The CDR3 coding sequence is TGTGCCAGCAGCGTATCAGGGCTCGGTCAGCCCCAGCATTTT.

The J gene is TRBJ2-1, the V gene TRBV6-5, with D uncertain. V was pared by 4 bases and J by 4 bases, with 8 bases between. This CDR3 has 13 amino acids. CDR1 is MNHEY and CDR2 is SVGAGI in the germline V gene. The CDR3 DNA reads TGTGCCAGCAGTTCAGACACGTACAATGAGCAGTTCTTC. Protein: CASSSDTYNEQFF.

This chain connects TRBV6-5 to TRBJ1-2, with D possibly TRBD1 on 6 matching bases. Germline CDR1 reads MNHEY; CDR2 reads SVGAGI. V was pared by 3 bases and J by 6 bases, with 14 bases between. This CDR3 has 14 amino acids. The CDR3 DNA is TGTGCCAGCAGTTATGGGTACAGGGAGGATGGCTACACCTTC. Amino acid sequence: CASSYGYREDGYTF.

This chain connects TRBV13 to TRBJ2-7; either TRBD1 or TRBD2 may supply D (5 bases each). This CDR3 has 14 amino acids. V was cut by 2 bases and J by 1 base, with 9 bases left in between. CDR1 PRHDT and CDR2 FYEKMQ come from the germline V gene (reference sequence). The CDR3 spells CASSLRDRSYEQYF. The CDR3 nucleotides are TGTGCCAGCAGCTTACGGGACCGGTCCTACGAGCAGTACTTC. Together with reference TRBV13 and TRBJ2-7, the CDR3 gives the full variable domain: AAGVIQSPRHLIKEKRETATLKCYPIPRHDTVYWYQQGPGQDPQFLISFYEKMQSDKGSIPDRFSAQQFSDYHSELNMSSLELGDSALYFCASSLRDRSYEQYFGPGTRLTVT.

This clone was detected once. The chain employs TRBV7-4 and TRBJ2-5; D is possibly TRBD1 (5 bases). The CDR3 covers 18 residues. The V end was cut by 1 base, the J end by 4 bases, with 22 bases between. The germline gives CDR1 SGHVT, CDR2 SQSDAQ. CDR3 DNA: TGTGCCAGCAGCTTAGTCGTTTTCTTATTAGGGGAACGAGAGACCCAGTACTTC. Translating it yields CASSLVVFLLGERETQYF.

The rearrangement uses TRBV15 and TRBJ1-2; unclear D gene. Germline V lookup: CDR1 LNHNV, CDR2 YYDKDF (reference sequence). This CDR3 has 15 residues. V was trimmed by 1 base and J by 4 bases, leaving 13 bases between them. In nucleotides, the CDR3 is TGTGCCACCAGCAGAGCGTCGGTAGGGAGCTATGGCTACACCTTC. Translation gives CATSRASVGSYGYTF.

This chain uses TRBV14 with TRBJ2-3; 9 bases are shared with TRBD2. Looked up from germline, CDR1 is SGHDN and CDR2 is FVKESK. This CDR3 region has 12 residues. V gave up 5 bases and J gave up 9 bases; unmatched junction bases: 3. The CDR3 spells CASSLTSGTQYF. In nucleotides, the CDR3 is TGTGCCAGCAGCTTGACTAGCGGCACGCAGTATTTT.